Listed here are 24 T cell receptor beta chains from one sample, sequenced in a study of cytomegalovirus exposure and HLA in healthy donors listed by TCRdb under 2017. Preparation of the library involved the immunoSEQ multiplex PCR assay. The multiplex PCR relied on a mix of 60 forward primers for TCR Vbeta segments and 13 reverse primers for TCR Jbeta segments. Entries here come from immuneACCESS through TCRdb and include only in-frame sequences with V and J called. Some clones fail to appear in such tables; in the studies checked, an unresolved V gene covers under half of the shortfall, and the cause of the remainder is unknown. The sample includes tens of thousands of clones, with approximately 73% observed a single time. Jointly, the top ten make up 4.5% to 5.5% of the sample. The sequenced sample was PBMCs. The receptors originated from a man aged 50-59 years in good health and CMV-seronegative.

The table lists this clone with a count of one. The chain uses TRBV6-5 and TRBJ1-2, with TRBD1 matching over 10 bases. Trimming cost V 9 bases and J 2 bases; bases outside gene matches: 9. Germline V CDR1 and CDR2: MNHEY, SVGAGI. The CDR3 sequence is 15 residues long. The CDR3, as DNA: TGTGCCAGTTCGACAGGGGGCGCGATGAACTATGGCTACACCTTC. This encodes CASSTGGAMNYGYTF.

The sample holds a few counts of this clone. CDR3: CASSQDGQLHGYTF. The CDR3 nucleotides are TGCGCCAGCAGCCAAGATGGGCAGCTCCATGGCTACACCTTC. The chain combines TRBV4-1 with TRBJ1-2, with D unclear. The CDR3 consists of 14 residues. The germline gives CDR1 MGHRA, CDR2 YSYEKL. V was shortened by 0 bases and J by 6 bases, with 11 bases between the two germline ends.

V usage is TRBV7-3 and J usage is TRBJ2-5; D may be TRBD2 (6 bases). CDR3 length: 15 residues. V lost 4 bases and J 5 bases, leaving 17 bases between the germline ends. The germline V gene has CDR1 SGHTA and CDR2 FQGTGA. CDR3 region: CASSSRDGGVETQYF. DNA of the CDR3: TGTGCCAGCAGCTCTAGGGACGGCGGGGTGGAGACCCAGTACTTC.

The rearrangement joins TRBV9 to TRBJ1-6; the D is unclear. CDR1 SGDLS and CDR2 YYNGEE come from the germline V gene. The V and J ends lost 4 bases and 0 bases respectively, with 8 bases between them. The CDR3 length is 15 residues. CDR3 nucleotides: TGTGCCAGCAGCTCCCGTAGCTCCTATAATTCACCCCTCCACTTT. Translation: CASSSRSSYNSPLHF.

The V gene is TRBV5-4, the J gene TRBJ2-5; TRBD1 is a possible D gene (5 bases). The CDR3 has 13 amino acids. The germline gives CDR1 SGHNT, CDR2 YYREEE (reference sequence). V was trimmed by 2 bases and J by 5 bases, leaving 10 bases between them. The CDR3 sequence: CASSFQGTETQYF. CDR3 sequence (DNA): TGTGCCAGCAGCTTTCAGGGAACTGAGACCCAGTACTTC. The full variable domain, with the rest looked up from reference TRBV5-4 and TRBJ2-5, is ETGVTQSPTHLIKTRGQQVTLRCSSQSGHNTVSWYQQALGQGPQFIFQYYREEENGRGNFPPRFSGLQFPNYSSELNVNALELDDSALYLCASSFQGTETQYFGPGTRLLVL.

This clone was detected once. V usage is TRBV18 and J usage is TRBJ1-1; unclear D gene. The CDR3 is made up of 13 amino acids. V gave up 2 bases and J gave up 1 base, with 5 bases separating them. The V gene's germline CDR1 is KGHSH and CDR2 LQKENI. CDR3 sequence: CASSPTQNTEAFF. In DNA form, the CDR3 reads TGTGCCAGCTCACCAACACAGAACACTGAAGCTTTCTTT.

This rearrangement joins TRBV4-2 to TRBJ2-7, with 9 bases aligning to TRBD1. Germline CDR1 is LGHNA and CDR2 is YNFKEQ. The V segment lost 3 bases and the J segment 5 bases; nucleotides outside the gene matches: 2. The CDR3 extends over 13 amino acids. The CDR3 protein is CASSQRTGDEQYF. As DNA, the CDR3 is TGTGCCAGCAGCCAGAGGACAGGGGACGAGCAGTACTTC.

The chain combines TRBV30 with TRBJ1-5; 8 bases are a match to TRBD1. The CDR3 runs 16 residues. Unmatched junction bases numbered 8, after V lost 3 bases and J lost 1 base. Germline V gene sequence: CDR1 GTSNPN, CDR2 SVGIG (reference sequence). The CDR3 spells CAWSRKQGGSNQPQHF. CDR3 nucleotides: TGTGCCTGGAGCCGGAAACAGGGGGGGAGCAATCAGCCCCAGCATTTT.

This clone is a singleton in its sample. The chain couples TRBV6-5 to TRBJ2-2; 7 bases are a match to TRBD1. The germline CDR1 and CDR2 sequences are MNHEY and SVGAGI. Germline trimming cut 2 bases from V and 3 bases from J; bases unmatched to any gene: 3. The CDR3 totals 15 residues. CDR3 bases: TGTGCCAGCAGTTACGTCCAGGGGGACACCGGGGAGCTGTTTTTT. It codes for CASSYVQGDTGELFF.

The chain couples TRBV5-1 to TRBJ1-4, with D unclear. The CDR3 is 17 amino acids. Germline CDR1 reads SGHRS; CDR2 reads YFSETQ. Trimming pared 0 bases from V and 0 bases from J, leaving 12 bases between. The CDR3 sequence is CASSLEPFVATNEKLFF. The CDR3 DNA reads as TGCGCCAGCAGCTTGGAGCCCTTTGTTGCAACTAATGAAAAACTGTTTTTT.

J is TRBJ1-2 and V is TRBV7-3; TRBD1 is a possible D gene (5 bases). V gave up 0 bases and J gave up 7 bases, with 9 bases separating them. Germline-derived CDR1 and CDR2 are SGHTA and FQGTGA. This CDR3 comprises 13 residues. The CDR3 sequence: CASSLTGAGGYTF. The CDR3 bases are TGTGCCAGCAGCTTAACAGGGGCTGGTGGCTACACCTTC.

Worth noting for this clone: A junction end diverges from the germline sequence, so it may reflect a read error. J is TRBJ1-1 and V is TRBV7-9, with D tentatively TRBD1 (5 bases). This CDR3 has 13 amino acids. The germline gives CDR1 SEHNR, CDR2 FQNEAQ (reference sequence). For the CDR3, the DNA is TGTTCCAGCAGCTTAGTTGGAGGGGTTGAAGCTTTCTTT. Protein sequence: CSSSLVGGVEAFF.

CDR3 in DNA: TGCGCCAGCAGTGCCGAGGTACTGAACTACAATGAGCAGTTCTTC. Its translation: CASSAEVLNYNEQFF. V usage is TRBV10-1 and J usage is TRBJ2-1; D unresolved. There are 15 residues in the CDR3. Germline V CDR1 and CDR2: WNHNN, SYGVQD (reference sequence). The V end lost 4 bases, the J end lost 3 bases, and 13 bases lay between the germline ends.

The chain uses TRBV7-3 and TRBJ2-1; TRBD2 matches at 9 bases. J gave up 6 bases and V 3 bases, and 12 bases lay outside the gene matches. This CDR3 is built from 17 residues. Germline CDR1 SGHTA, CDR2 FQGTGA. This CDR3 is CASSFGPGLAGLNEQFF. Written as DNA, the CDR3 is TGTGCCAGCAGCTTTGGCCCCGGCCTAGCGGGGCTCAATGAGCAGTTCTTC.

The J gene is TRBJ1-1, the V gene TRBV6-5; D might be TRBD1 (6 bases). The CDR3 has 15 amino acids. Trimming left V 2 bases short and J 4 bases short, with 14 bases between. Germline lookup yields CDR1 MNHEY and CDR2 SVGAGI. The CDR3 is CASSYGRGTRTEAFF. For the CDR3, the DNA is TGTGCCAGCAGTTACGGGAGGGGGACCCGCACTGAAGCTTTCTTT.

In this sample, this clone turned up once. CDR3 nucleotide sequence: TGTGCCAGCAGAACGACTAGGCGGCAATTGGAAAAACTGTTTTTT. The encoded protein is CASRTTRRQLEKLFF. V usage is TRBV6-5 and J usage is TRBJ1-4; D is unresolved. The CDR3 is made up of 15 amino acids. Per germline, CDR1 MNHEY and CDR2 SVGAGI. The V end lost 6 bases, the J end lost 8 bases, and 19 bases lay between the germline ends.

V usage is TRBV9 and J usage is TRBJ2-1; 8 nucleotides agree with TRBD1. This CDR3 has 13 amino acids. The J segment lost 8 bases and the V segment lost 3 bases, leaving 4 bases of the junction unmatched. Per germline, CDR1 SGDLS and CDR2 YYNGEE. In DNA, the CDR3 is TGTGCCAGCAGCGGTGACAGGGGCGATGAGCAGTTCTTC. It translates to CASSGDRGDEQFF.

This clone occurred once. The rearrangement joins TRBV19 to TRBJ1-2; 9 bases fit TRBD1. CDR3 length: 17 amino acids. Germline CDR1 LNHDA, CDR2 SQIVND (reference sequence). With 3 bases clipped from V and 0 bases from J, the junction kept 8 bases outside the gene matches. The CDR3, as DNA: TGTGCCAGTAGTATCGAGGACAGGGGCCCATCTAACTATGGCTACACCTTC. Translation: CASSIEDRGPSNYGYTF.

This rearrangement joins TRBV7-8 to TRBJ2-7, with 10 bases fitting TRBD2. The trim removed 5 bases at V and 3 bases at J, leaving 7 bases unmatched. Germline CDR1 and CDR2: SGHVS and FQNEAQ. The CDR3 extends over 15 amino acids. CDR3 region: CASSLSGRGYYEQYF. For the CDR3, the DNA is TGTGCCAGCAGCCTCAGCGGGAGGGGGTACTACGAGCAGTACTTC.

The rearrangement uses TRBV7-6 and TRBJ2-7, with 9 positions matching TRBD1. This CDR3 is built from 14 residues. Germline CDR1 reads SGHVS; CDR2 reads FNYEAQ. V shed 6 bases, J shed 2 bases, and the junction held 5 bases outside the gene matches. The chain's CDR3 is CASSPGTGTYEQYF. CDR3 sequence (DNA): TGTGCCAGCAGTCCCGGGACAGGGACCTACGAGCAGTACTTC.

V usage is TRBV5-1 and J usage is TRBJ1-1; 8 bases line up with TRBD1. The CDR3 covers 15 residues. Per germline, CDR1 SGHRS and CDR2 YFSETQ. V was pared by 1 base and J by 7 bases, with 9 bases of the junction left unmatched. The chain's CDR3 is CASSLQVGQGDEAFF. The CDR3, as DNA: TGCGCCAGCAGCTTGCAAGTTGGACAGGGCGATGAAGCTTTCTTT.

This chain links TRBV15 with TRBJ2-3, with D tentatively TRBD2 (7 bases). The length of the CDR3 is 15 residues. Germline-derived CDR1 and CDR2 are LNHNV and YYDKDF (reference sequence). V gave up 7 bases and J gave up 1 base, with 15 bases separating them. The CDR3 DNA reads as TGTGCCACCAAAAGGGGGGGGGTGGGCACAGATACGCAGTATTTT. This encodes CATKRGGVGTDTQYF.

The genes are TRBV5-1 and TRBJ1-1; TRBD1 is a possible D gene (5 bases). This CDR3 region has 15 residues. Germline CDR1 SGHRS, CDR2 YFSETQ. Trimming stripped 0 bases from V and 5 bases from J, with 14 bases between. The CDR3 DNA follows: TGCGCCAGCAGCTTGGCCGTTCAGGGAACGACTGAAGCTTTCTTT. Protein sequence: CASSLAVQGTTEAFF.

This rearrangement joins TRBV5-4 to TRBJ2-5; no clear D. Germline V gene sequence: CDR1 SGHNT, CDR2 YYREEE (reference sequence). The CDR3 is made up of 13 amino acids. Trimming removed 5 bases at V and 2 bases at J, with 10 bases between. CDR3 coding DNA: TGTGCCAGCAGTTTGTACGGGCAAGAGACCCAGTACTTC. The encoded protein is CASSLYGQETQYF.